A selection of T cell receptor beta chains follows, all from one sample in a study of cytomegalovirus exposure and HLA in healthy donors. Produced via immunoSEQ multiplex PCR; TCRdb's table is partial and in-frame only. Here the sample spans about 140,000 clones, approximately 9% being singletons. What was sequenced was PBMCs. The receptors were gathered from a woman between 40 and 50 years old in good health and CMV-seropositive. Each CDR3 is given with its conserved first and last residue. D genes are given only for firm matches. Expanded clones are given a class, and other clones once, few, many or no size at all.

size: few
J: TRBJ2-5
V: TRBV6-6
D: TRBD1
DNA: TGTGCCAGCAGTTCCGGGACAGCCGTGCAAGAGACCCAGTACTTC
CDR3: CASSSGTAVQETQYF

size: .
J: TRBJ1-6
V: TRBV6-1
D: .
DNA: TGTGCCAGCAGCCGGACCGGCGGGAATTCACCCCTCCACTTT
CDR3: CASSRTGGNSPLHF

size: few
J: TRBJ2-2
V: TRBV5-1
D: TRBD2
DNA: TGCGCCAGCAGCTTAGCGGGGGGACCGAACACCGGGGAGCTGTTTTTT
CDR3: CASSLAGGPNTGELFF

size: .
J: TRBJ1-6
V: TRBV19
D: TRBD1
DNA: TGTGCCAGTAGTATGCGAACCGGGACAGGGGGAAATTCACCCCTCCACTTT
CDR3: CASSMRTGTGGNSPLHF

size: .
J: TRBJ2-1
V: TRBV2
D: .
DNA: TGTGCCAGCAGCCCCGAGGCGGGGTTCAATGAGCAGTTCTTC
CDR3: CASSPEAGFNEQFF

size: .
J: TRBJ1-1
V: TRBV7-9
D: TRBD1
DNA: TGTGCCAGCAGCTCCAGACAGGGGGCGAACACTGAAGCTTTCTTT
CDR3: CASSSRQGANTEAFF

size: .
J: TRBJ2-2
V: TRBV5-1
D: .
DNA: TGCGCCAGCAGCTTAGATCGCTCCGGGAACACCGGGGAGCTGTTTTTT
CDR3: CASSLDRSGNTGELFF

size: .
J: TRBJ2-5
V: TRBV29-1
D: .
DNA: TGCAGCGTTTGGGGAGGGGGAGGAGAGACCCAGTACTTC
CDR3: CSVWGGGGETQYF

size: few
J: TRBJ2-5
V: TRBV7-9
D: TRBD1
DNA: TGTGCCAGCAGCTACGGGACAGGGGGACCCCTGTACCAAGAGACCCAGTACTTC
CDR3: CASSYGTGGPLYQETQYF

size: .
J: TRBJ2-7
V: TRBV5-1
D: .
DNA: TGCGCCAGCGGAGAGGAAGGCATCTACGAGCAGTACTTC
CDR3: CASGEEGIYEQYF

size: few
J: TRBJ2-7
V: TRBV19
D: .
DNA: TGTGCCAGTAGTGTCCATCACGGGGGGCCAGGGGACGAGCAGTACTTC
CDR3: CASSVHHGGPGDEQYF

size: few
J: TRBJ2-7
V: TRBV5-1
D: .
DNA: TGCGCCAGCAGCTTGGACGAGACAGGAGTCTACGAGCAGTACTTC
CDR3: CASSLDETGVYEQYF

size: .
J: TRBJ1-1
V: TRBV6-5
D: .
DNA: TGTGCCAGCTCTGGGGAGATGAACACTGAAGCTTTCTTT
CDR3: CASSGEMNTEAFF

size: few
J: TRBJ2-1
V: TRBV10-3
D: TRBD2
DNA: TGTGCCATCAGTGGGAGCGGGGGGGCTTTTGAGCAGTTCTTC
CDR3: CAISGSGGAFEQFF

size: .
J: TRBJ1-2
V: TRBV5-4
D: .
DNA: TGTGCCAGCAGCGTGCAGACAGGTTCTAACTATTGCTACACCTTC
CDR3: CASSVQTGSNYCYTF

size: .
J: TRBJ2-6
V: TRBV2
D: .
DNA: TGTGCCAGCAGTGAGGTCAGGTCTGGGGCCAACGTCCTGACTTTC
CDR3: CASSEVRSGANVLTF

size: .
J: TRBJ2-6
V: TRBV5-6
D: TRBD1
DNA: TGTGCCAGCAGCTTGGGAGGGACAGACTCTGGGGCCAACGTCATGACTTTT
CDR3: CASSLGGTDSGANVMTF

size: .
J: TRBJ1-1
V: TRBV10-3
D: .
DNA: TGTGCCATCAGTGAGTCGGACTTTGGCATCCATCCGAACACTGAAGCTTTCTTT
CDR3: CAISESDFGIHPNTEAFF

size: .
J: TRBJ2-5
V: TRBV5-1
D: TRBD2
DNA: TGCGCCAGCAGCCCTACTAGCGGGGGGGCGGAAGAGACCCAGTACTTC
CDR3: CASSPTSGGAEETQYF

size: few
J: TRBJ1-6
V: TRBV5-4
D: .
DNA: TGTGCCAGCAGCTCCGCTCCAGGGTGGAATTCACCCCTCCACTTT
CDR3: CASSSAPGWNSPLHF